This T cell receptor (beta chain) was found in a study of cytomegalovirus exposure and HLA in healthy donors. Study-wide context: Earlier findings included approximately 120 million unique TCR beta sequences obtained from some 180 million T cells. Whole-study results and caveats: Association of fewer than 20,000 TCR beta sequences with HLA alleles was found at 0.05 false discovery rate in a later analysis.

While unrecorded immune exposures were likely, the donors were nominally healthy when sampled. Notes on this clone: The antigen is undetermined.

The PCR was carried out with 60 Vbeta primers and 13 Jbeta primers. TCRdb's copy holds only in-frame clones and misses some; the assay was immunoSEQ multiplex PCR. The sample holds 140,000 or so clones, 80% to 85% seen once. Trimming removed 2 bases from V and 8 bases from J, with 18 bases in between. The CDR3 has 15 residues. Germline CDR1 is MGHRA and CDR2 is YSYEKL. Sequencing used PBMCs. The TCR sequence derives from a boy aged 2 to 9 in good health and CMV-seronegative. J is TRBJ1-2 and V is TRBV4-1; D gene unclear. The CDR3 bases are TGCGCCAGCAGCCAACGGATCCAGGCTGTGTTCGGCTACACCTTC. It is translated as CASSQRIQAVFGYTF.